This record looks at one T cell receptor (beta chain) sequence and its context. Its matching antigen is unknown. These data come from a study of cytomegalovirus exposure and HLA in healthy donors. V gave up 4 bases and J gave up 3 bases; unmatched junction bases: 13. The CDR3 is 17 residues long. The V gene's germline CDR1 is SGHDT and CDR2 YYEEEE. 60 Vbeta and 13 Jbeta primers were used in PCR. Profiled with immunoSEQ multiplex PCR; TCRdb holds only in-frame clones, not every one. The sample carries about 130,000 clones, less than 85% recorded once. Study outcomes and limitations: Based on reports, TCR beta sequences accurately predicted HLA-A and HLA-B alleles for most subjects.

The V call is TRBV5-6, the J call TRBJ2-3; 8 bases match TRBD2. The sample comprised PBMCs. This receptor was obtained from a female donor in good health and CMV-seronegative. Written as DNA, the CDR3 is TGTGCCAGCAGCGTCCCCTCTCGGCGCGGGAGGACAGATACGCAGTATTTT. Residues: CASSVPSRRGRTDTQYF.